These T cell receptor beta chains were read from a single sample in a study of beta chain features in type 1 diabetes. Data came from immunoSEQ multiplex PCR; TCRdb stores just in-frame clones and leaves some out. The sample has about 260,000 clones, about a fifth seen once; the top ten hold around 0.028%. Sequencing used naive CD4+ T cells from blood. All receptors come from a woman in her thirties or forties with type 1 diabetes. CDR3s include the opening cysteine and the closing phenylalanine or tryptophan. A D gene is named only where the DNA matches it firmly. Some rows mark clone size as missing; the rest say once, few, many or name a class of expanded clone.

length: 12; J: TRBJ2-1; size: few; D: -; V: TRBV19; DNA: TGTGCCAGTAGCCCCGGTCGGCCAGGAAAGTTCTTC; CDR3: CASSPGRPGKFF
length: 13; J: TRBJ2-3; size: -; D: -; V: TRBV18; DNA: TGTGCCAGCTCAGGGGATAGCGCAGATACGCAGTATTTT; CDR3: CASSGDSADTQYF
length: 13; J: TRBJ1-1; size: few; D: -; V: TRBV9; DNA: TGTGCCAGCAGCGTAGCCGGGAACACTGAAGCTTTCTTT; CDR3: CASSVAGNTEAFF
length: 14; J: TRBJ1-5; size: few; D: TRBD1; V: TRBV27; DNA: TGTGCCAGCAGTACAAGACAGGGGAATCAGCCCCAGCATTTT; CDR3: CASSTRQGNQPQHF
length: 14; J: TRBJ2-1; size: -; D: TRBD1; V: TRBV6-1; DNA: TGTGCCACAACTAGAGGGACAGGCTCCAATGAGCAGTTCTTC; CDR3: CATTRGTGSNEQFF
length: 14; J: TRBJ2-7; size: -; D: -; V: TRBV6-6; DNA: TGTGCCAGCAGTTACTCACTAGCTTCCTACGAGCAGTACTTC; CDR3: CASSYSLASYEQYF
length: 13; J: TRBJ1-2; size: -; D: -; V: TRBV19; DNA: TGTGCCAGTAGTCCCGGACAGCCTCCGCGCTACACCTTC; CDR3: CASSPGQPPRYTF
length: 14; J: TRBJ2-2; size: -; D: -; V: TRBV2; DNA: TGTGCCAGTGGGAGGCAGGGCTACACCGGGGAGCTGTTTTTT; CDR3: CASGRQGYTGELFF
length: 14; J: TRBJ2-5; size: -; D: TRBD1; V: TRBV5-1; DNA: TGCGCCAGCAGCCCGGGACAGGGGTTGGAGACCCAGTACTTC; CDR3: CASSPGQGLETQYF
length: 15; J: TRBJ2-5; size: few; D: -; V: TRBV13; DNA: TGTGCCAGCAGCTCGATTCAGGGGTTCGAGGAGACCCAGTACTTC; CDR3: CASSSIQGFEETQYF
length: 15; J: TRBJ2-2; size: -; D: TRBD1; V: TRBV25-1; DNA: TGTGCCAGCAGGAGGGGACAGGGAGTCACCGGGGAGCTGTTTTTT; CDR3: CASRRGQGVTGELFF
length: 17; J: TRBJ1-1; size: few; D: TRBD1; V: TRBV27; DNA: TGTGCCAGCAGTAACCCCGGGACAGGGGGCGGAAGCACTGAAGCTTTCTTT; CDR3: CASSNPGTGGGSTEAFF
length: 16; J: TRBJ1-6; size: -; D: TRBD1; V: TRBV7-6; DNA: TGTGCCAGCAGCTTAACGCCAGGGGGGAATAATTCACCCCTCCACTTT; CDR3: CASSLTPGGNNSPLHF
length: 13; J: TRBJ2-5; size: few; D: TRBD1; V: TRBV28; DNA: TGTGCCAGCAGCCGCAGACAGGGCTGGTCCCAGTACTTC; CDR3: CASSRRQGWSQYF
length: 14; J: TRBJ1-2; size: -; D: -; V: TRBV10-3; DNA: TGTGCCATCAGTTCCGAGGGAGGGTTTTATGGCTACACCTTC; CDR3: CAISSEGGFYGYTF
length: 14; J: TRBJ1-1; size: few; D: TRBD1; V: TRBV5-1; DNA: TGCGCCAGCAGCTTAGACAGGGGGAACACTGAAGCTTTCTTT; CDR3: CASSLDRGNTEAFF
length: 14; J: TRBJ2-7; size: -; D: -; V: TRBV7-9; DNA: TGTGCCAGCAGCTTCAGCGGCCAGATCTACGAGCAGTACTTC; CDR3: CASSFSGQIYEQYF
length: 14; J: TRBJ2-5; size: -; D: -; V: TRBV9; DNA: TGTGCCAGCAGCGTATCAAGCGGAGGAGAGACCCAGTACTTC; CDR3: CASSVSSGGETQYF
length: 13; J: TRBJ1-2; size: -; D: -; V: TRBV28; DNA: TGTGCCAGCAAGAGGTCCGGGGGCTATGGCTACACCTTC; CDR3: CASKRSGGYGYTF
length: 15; J: TRBJ2-1; size: -; D: -; V: TRBV4-3; DNA: TGCGCCAGCAGCCAAGAAGCGCGCTCCTACAATGAGCAGTTCTTC; CDR3: CASSQEARSYNEQFF
length: 19; J: TRBJ2-6; size: -; D: TRBD2; V: TRBV4-3; DNA: TGCGCCAGCAGCCAAGATATAGGGACTAGCTTCTCTGGGGCCAACGTCCTGACTTTC; CDR3: CASSQDIGTSFSGANVLTF
length: 13; J: TRBJ2-7; size: -; D: -; V: TRBV18; DNA: TGTGCCAGCTCACCAGATGCAGGGCAACGGCAGTACTTC; CDR3: CASSPDAGQRQYF
length: 13; J: TRBJ2-2; size: -; D: -; V: TRBV7-2; DNA: TGTGCCAGCAGCTTACAGGAACACGGGGAGCTGTTTTTT; CDR3: CASSLQEHGELFF
length: 15; J: TRBJ1-5; size: few; D: -; V: TRBV5-1; DNA: TGCGCCAGCAGCTTGGAGGGGGTCGGCAATCAGCCCCAGCATTTT; CDR3: CASSLEGVGNQPQHF
length: 14; J: TRBJ1-5; size: -; D: -; V: TRBV2; DNA: TGTGCCAGCAGTGGACTGAACAGCAATCAGCCCCAGCATTTT; CDR3: CASSGLNSNQPQHF
length: 16; J: TRBJ2-6; size: -; D: -; V: TRBV5-1; DNA: TGCGCCAGCAGCCCTACCCCGGTATTTGGGGCCAACGTCCTGACTTTC; CDR3: CASSPTPVFGANVLTF
length: 14; J: TRBJ1-2; size: -; D: -; V: TRBV28; DNA: TGTGCCAGCGAGCGGGGGGTGAGCAACTATGGCTACACCTTC; CDR3: CASERGVSNYGYTF
length: 15; J: TRBJ1-2; size: few; D: TRBD1; V: TRBV18; DNA: TGTGCCAGCTCACCAGGGACAGGTGGGGACTATGGCTACACCTTC; CDR3: CASSPGTGGDYGYTF
length: 16; J: TRBJ2-3; size: -; D: TRBD2; V: TRBV30; DNA: TGTGCCTGGAGTTGGTCTAGCGGGAGGGGCACAGATACGCAGTATTTT; CDR3: CAWSWSSGRGTDTQYF
length: 11; J: TRBJ2-1; size: few; D: -; V: TRBV29-1; DNA: TGCAGCGCCCGCAGTTACAATGAGCAGTTCTTC; CDR3: CSARSYNEQFF
length: 13; J: TRBJ2-7; size: -; D: -; V: TRBV28; DNA: TGTGCCAGCAGTCCGAGGGCCCTATACGAGCAGTACTTC; CDR3: CASSPRALYEQYF